The sequence of this T cell receptor (beta chain) was determined in a study of blood T cell repertoires in COVID-19. Study-level information: Sites across the United States, Italy and Spain contributed samples from acute and convalescent COVID-19. T cells, B-cell-depleted T cells, or PBMCs supplied cDNA or gDNA.

With 6 bases clipped from V and 12 bases from J, the junction kept 13 bases outside the gene matches. The CDR3 runs to 14 residues. Per germline, CDR1 MGHRA and CDR2 YSYEKL. The authors' processing: The assay estimated nucleated cells by amplifying reference gene primers. The repertoire was sequenced with immunoSEQ multiplex PCR; TCRdb's copy has only in-frame clones and lacks some. V, J and clone size derive from that table, while D and trimming were established from the DNA sequence. This table holds 150,000 or so clones, roughly 77% found once. The specimen sequenced was peripheral blood. V gene TRBV4-1 combines with J gene TRBJ2-7; 11 bases fit TRBD2. This clonotype originated in a human donor in a cohort sampled during active COVID-19. The CDR3 nucleotides are TGCGCCAGCAGAGGACTAGCGGGTTCCCCCGAGACGTACTTC. Protein sequence: CASRGLAGSPETYF.